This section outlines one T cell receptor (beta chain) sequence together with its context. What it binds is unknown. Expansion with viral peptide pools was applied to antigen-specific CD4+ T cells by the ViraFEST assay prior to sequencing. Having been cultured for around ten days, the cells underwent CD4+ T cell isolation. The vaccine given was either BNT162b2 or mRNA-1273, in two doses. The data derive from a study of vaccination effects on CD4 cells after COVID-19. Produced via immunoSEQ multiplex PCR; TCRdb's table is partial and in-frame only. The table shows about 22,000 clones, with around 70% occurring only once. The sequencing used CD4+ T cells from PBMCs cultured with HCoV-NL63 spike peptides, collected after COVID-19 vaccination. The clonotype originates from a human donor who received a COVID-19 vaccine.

The CDR3: CASSSDRAAVYEQYF. CDR3 sequence (DNA): TGTGCCAGCAGCTCCGACAGGGCTGCTGTATACGAGCAGTACTTC. The chain couples TRBV7-2 to TRBJ2-7, with 7 bases identical to TRBD1. The CDR3 loop spans 15 amino acids. Germline CDR1 SGHTA, CDR2 FQGNSA. The V and J ends lost 4 bases and 4 bases, in that order; junction bases with no gene match: 10.